These T cell receptor beta chains were read from a single sample in a study of blood T cell repertoires in COVID-19. The repertoire was sequenced with immunoSEQ multiplex PCR; TCRdb's copy has only in-frame clones and lacks some. Of 95,000 to 100,000 clones in the sample, 70% to 80% are singletons; the top ten hold around 18%. Material for sequencing was peripheral blood. All receptors come from a woman aged 80 or older with active or convalescent COVID-19. Both conserved end residues are part of each CDR3. A D gene is named only where the DNA matches it firmly. Clone size is shown for a subset of rows, as once, few, many or a class of expanded clone.

V: TRBV2; D: NA; J: TRBJ1-2; size: many; CDR3: CASSDSAGYGYTF; DNA: TGTGCCAGCAGTGATTCCGCGGGCTATGGCTACACCTTC
V: TRBV15; D: TRBD1; J: TRBJ2-1; size: NA; CDR3: CATNQDRGNEQFF; DNA: TGTGCCACCAACCAGGACAGGGGAAATGAGCAGTTCTTC
V: TRBV2; D: NA; J: TRBJ1-5; size: NA; CDR3: CASSERTARNQPQHF; DNA: TGTGCCAGCAGTGAGCGGACAGCTAGGAATCAGCCCCAGCATTTT
V: TRBV15; D: NA; J: TRBJ1-3; size: NA; CDR3: CATSRDIAGLLANTIYF; DNA: TGTGCCACCAGCAGAGATATTGCAGGGCTACTGGCAAACACCATATATTTT
V: TRBV11-2; D: NA; J: TRBJ2-7; size: few; CDR3: CASSLRTANYEQYF; DNA: TGTGCCAGCAGCCTGCGGACAGCCAACTACGAGCAGTACTTC
V: TRBV7-3; D: TRBD2; J: TRBJ2-1; size: NA; CDR3: CASSFTGTSGAQFF; DNA: TGTGCCAGCAGCTTTACAGGGACTAGCGGGGCGCAGTTCTTC
V: TRBV18; D: NA; J: TRBJ2-1; size: NA; CDR3: CASYSAGNEQFF; DNA: TGTGCCAGCTACAGCGCGGGGAATGAGCAGTTCTTC
V: TRBV19; D: NA; J: TRBJ2-1; size: NA; CDR3: CASSTDGVPGEQFF; DNA: TGTGCCAGCTCCACGGACGGGGTCCCGGGGGAGCAGTTCTTC
V: TRBV5-8; D: TRBD2; J: TRBJ2-1; size: NA; CDR3: CASSLRGGVNNEQFF; DNA: TGTGCCAGCAGCCTACGTGGGGGGGTGAACAATGAGCAGTTCTTC
V: TRBV4-2; D: NA; J: TRBJ2-7; size: NA; CDR3: CASSQGSEAYEQYF; DNA: TGTGCCAGCAGCCAAGGCAGCGAAGCCTACGAGCAGTACTTC
V: TRBV11-3; D: NA; J: TRBJ1-1; size: NA; CDR3: CASSLGGVSTEAFF; DNA: TGTGCCAGCAGCTTAGGTGGAGTTTCGACTGAAGCTTTCTTT
V: TRBV10-3; D: NA; J: TRBJ1-3; size: NA; CDR3: CAISEWEVSSGNTIYF; DNA: TGTGCCATCAGTGAGTGGGAGGTCAGCTCTGGAAACACCATATATTTT
V: TRBV7-9; D: TRBD2; J: TRBJ2-5; size: NA; CDR3: CASSLVPAGGQETQYF; DNA: TGTGCCAGCAGCTTAGTTCCAGCGGGAGGCCAAGAGACCCAGTACTTC
V: TRBV11-3; D: TRBD2; J: TRBJ2-2; size: NA; CDR3: CASSQQPAGVTGELFF; DNA: TGTGCCAGCAGCCAACAGCCAGCGGGAGTCACCGGGGAGCTGTTTTTT
V: TRBV19; D: TRBD1; J: TRBJ2-7; size: NA; CDR3: CASSMVRGTAINSGQYF; DNA: TGTGCCAGTAGTATGGTTAGAGGGACAGCGATCAATTCCGGGCAGTACTTC